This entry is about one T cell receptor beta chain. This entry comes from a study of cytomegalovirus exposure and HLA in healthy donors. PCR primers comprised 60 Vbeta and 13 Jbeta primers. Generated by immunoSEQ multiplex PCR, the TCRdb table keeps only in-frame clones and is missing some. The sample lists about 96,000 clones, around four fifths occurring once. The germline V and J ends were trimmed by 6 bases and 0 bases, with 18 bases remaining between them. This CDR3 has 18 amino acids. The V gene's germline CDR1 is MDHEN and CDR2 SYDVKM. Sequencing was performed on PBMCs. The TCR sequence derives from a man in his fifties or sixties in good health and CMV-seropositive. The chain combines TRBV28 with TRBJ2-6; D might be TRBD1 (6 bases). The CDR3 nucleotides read TGTGCCAGCAGACCTCCTCCGGGACACTCCTCTGGGGCCAACGTCCTGACTTTC. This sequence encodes CASRPPPGHSSGANVLTF. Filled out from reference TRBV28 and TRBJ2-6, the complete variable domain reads DVKVTQSSRYLVKRTGEKVFLECVQDMDHENMFWYRQDPGLGLRLIYFSYDVKMKEKGDIPEGYSVSREKKERFSLILESASTNQTSMYLCASRPPPGHSSGANVLTFGAGSRLTVL.